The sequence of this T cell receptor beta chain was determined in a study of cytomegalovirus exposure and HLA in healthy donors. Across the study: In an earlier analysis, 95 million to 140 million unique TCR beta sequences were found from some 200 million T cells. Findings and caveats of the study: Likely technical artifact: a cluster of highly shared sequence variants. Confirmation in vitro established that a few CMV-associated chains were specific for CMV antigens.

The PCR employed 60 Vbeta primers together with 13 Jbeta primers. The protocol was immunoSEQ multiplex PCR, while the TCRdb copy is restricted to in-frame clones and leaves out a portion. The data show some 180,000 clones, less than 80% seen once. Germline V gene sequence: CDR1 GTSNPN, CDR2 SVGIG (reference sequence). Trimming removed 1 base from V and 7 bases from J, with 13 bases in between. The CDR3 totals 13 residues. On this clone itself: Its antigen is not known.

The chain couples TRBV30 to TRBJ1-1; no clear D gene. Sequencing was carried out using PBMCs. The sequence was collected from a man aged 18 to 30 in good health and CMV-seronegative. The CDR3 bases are TGTGCCTGGAGTGCGACGCAGGCGATTGAAGCTTTCTTT. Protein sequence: CAWSATQAIEAFF.